This T cell receptor (beta chain) came from a study of graft-versus-host responses after intestinal transplantation. As for the study in general: Uniformly, recipients were administered anti-thymocyte globulin induction with subsequent tacrolimus and steroids for three to four years. The study, taken as a whole, reports: Peak GvH clone levels in circulation were associated with early post-transplant HvG declines. GvH clones occurred in recipient marrow; some first appeared in ileum or blood. Within allografts, high graft-versus-host to host-versus-graft clonal ratios were seen among patients with graft-donor T cell macrochimerism.

The protocol was immunoSEQ multiplex PCR, while the TCRdb copy is restricted to in-frame clones and leaves out a portion. The table lists about 71,000 clones, about 90% of them singletons. As concerns this clone: The antigen is not known.

With V trimmed by 4 bases and J by 1 base, 4 bases remained unmatched. The CDR3 extends over 15 amino acids. In germline, CDR1 is SGDLS, CDR2 YYNGEE. This receptor was identified in a human donor who received an intestinal transplant. Sample: unstimulated CD8+ T cells sorted from spleen or lymph node cells, taken before intestinal transplant. The rearrangement links TRBV9 to TRBJ2-5; 10 nucleotides align to TRBD2. CDR3 DNA: TGTGCCAGCAGCCAGCTAGCGGGGGCCCAAGAGACCCAGTACTTC. Amino acid sequence: CASSQLAGAQETQYF.